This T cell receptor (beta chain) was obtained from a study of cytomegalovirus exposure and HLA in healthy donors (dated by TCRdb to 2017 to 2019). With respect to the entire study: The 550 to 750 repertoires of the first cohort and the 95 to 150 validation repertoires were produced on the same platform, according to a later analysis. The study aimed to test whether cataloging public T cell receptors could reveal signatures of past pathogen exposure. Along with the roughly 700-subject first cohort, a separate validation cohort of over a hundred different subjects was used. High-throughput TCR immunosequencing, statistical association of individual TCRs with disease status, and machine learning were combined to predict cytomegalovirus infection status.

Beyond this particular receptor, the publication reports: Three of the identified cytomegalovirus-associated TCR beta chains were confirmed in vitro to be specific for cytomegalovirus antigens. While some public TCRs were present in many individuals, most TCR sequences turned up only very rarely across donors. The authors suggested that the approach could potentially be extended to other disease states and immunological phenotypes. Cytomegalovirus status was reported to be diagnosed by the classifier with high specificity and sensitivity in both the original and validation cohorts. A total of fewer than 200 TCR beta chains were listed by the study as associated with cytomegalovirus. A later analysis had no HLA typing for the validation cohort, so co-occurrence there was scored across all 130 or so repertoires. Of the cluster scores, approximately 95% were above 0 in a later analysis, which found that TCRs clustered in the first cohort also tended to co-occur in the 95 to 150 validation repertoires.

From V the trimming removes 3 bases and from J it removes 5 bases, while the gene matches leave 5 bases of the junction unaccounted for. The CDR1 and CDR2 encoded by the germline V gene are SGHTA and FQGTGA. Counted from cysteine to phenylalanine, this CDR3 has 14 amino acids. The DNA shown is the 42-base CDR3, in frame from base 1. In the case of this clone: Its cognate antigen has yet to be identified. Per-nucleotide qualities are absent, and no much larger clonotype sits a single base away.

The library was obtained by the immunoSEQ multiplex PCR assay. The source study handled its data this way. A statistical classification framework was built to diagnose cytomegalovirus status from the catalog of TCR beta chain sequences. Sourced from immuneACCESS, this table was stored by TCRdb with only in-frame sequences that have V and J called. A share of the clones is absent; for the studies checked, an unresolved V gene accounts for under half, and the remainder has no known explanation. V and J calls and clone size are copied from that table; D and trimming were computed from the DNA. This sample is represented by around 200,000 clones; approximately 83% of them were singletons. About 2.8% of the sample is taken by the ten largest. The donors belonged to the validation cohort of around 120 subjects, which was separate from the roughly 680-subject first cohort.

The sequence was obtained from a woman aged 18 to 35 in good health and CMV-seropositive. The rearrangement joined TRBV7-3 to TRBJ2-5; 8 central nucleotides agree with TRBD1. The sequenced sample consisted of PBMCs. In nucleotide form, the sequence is TGTGCCAGCAGCTTGACAGGGGTAGACGAGACCCAGTACTTC. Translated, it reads CASSLTGVDETQYF.